These T cell receptor beta chains were read from a single sample in a study of T cell repertoires in cytomegalovirus infection. MiXCR, applied by TCRdb to the reads, yields one record per CDR3 protein. The data show about 920,000 distinct CDR3 sequences, less than 35% seen once. The antigens of these receptors remain unknown. Material: cultured CD8+ T cells from PBMCs, obtained from culture after CMV antigen stimulation. Every receptor here comes from a human donor in good health (CMV status not recorded). Some clones in this sample may be carry-over from other donors' samples. Each CDR3 is given without its conserved first and last residue. A D gene is named only where the DNA matches it firmly.

d_call	v_call	j_call	cdr3_aa
.	TRBV20-1	TRBJ2-1	SALPLSDIWQF
TRBD1	TRBV27	TRBJ1-2	ASSPGQVEQGYT
TRBD1	TRBV6-5	TRBJ2-1	ASSFSGTDYNEQF
.	TRBV7-9	TRBJ2-2	ASSLVGTDPNTGELF
.	TRBV27	TRBJ2-2	ASSLSPTGELF
.	TRBV12-3/TRBV12-4	TRBJ1-1	ASSLSGTEAF
.	TRBV27	TRBJ1-4	ASRPGWNNEKLF
TRBD1	TRBV27	TRBJ1-2	ASSLAGQGVYT
.	TRBV19	TRBJ2-1	ASSQPKTEPYNEQF
.	TRBV4-2	TRBJ2-7	ASSQDGAEGYEQY
.	TRBV5-1	TRBJ2-1	ASSLDLRNEQF
.	TRBV20-1	TRBJ1-2	SASNTANYGYT
.	TRBV19	TRBJ2-5	ASSMGGQMETQY
TRBD2	TRBV20-1	TRBJ2-1	SAPAGGSYNEQF
.	TRBV7-6	TRBJ1-3	ASSPGTPSGNTIY
.	TRBV6-2/TRBV6-3	TRBJ1-1	ASSYSVRRANTEAF
.	TRBV14	TRBJ1-1	ASSRFRGMPMNTEAF
TRBD1	TRBV6-5	TRBJ2-7	ASRGTGFRQY
TRBD2	TRBV6-1	TRBJ2-1	ASSSLAGDSMKQF
.	TRBV7-9	TRBJ1-1	ASSLDRGGNTEAF
TRBD1	TRBV27	TRBJ1-2	ASSLTRDRGRLGYGYT
TRBD1	TRBV6-5	TRBJ1-1	ASKTGKNTEAF
TRBD2	TRBV15	TRBJ2-1	ATRGWGGNEQF
TRBD1	TRBV5-4	TRBJ2-1	ASSYGQGKGDEQF
TRBD1	TRBV12-3/TRBV12-4	TRBJ1-2	ASRTGGSGYT
.	TRBV7-6	TRBJ2-3	ASSFPGITDTQY
.	TRBV27	TRBJ1-2	ASSLGGANGYT
.	TRBV7-2	TRBJ2-3	ASSLGQARRTDTQY
.	TRBV6-2/TRBV6-3	TRBJ2-1	ASSVYGGNYNEQF
.	TRBV11-2	TRBJ1-1	ASSLGNSMNTEAF
.	TRBV27	TRBJ1-5	ASRPLSSPGPYSGYSNQPQH
.	TRBV7-6	TRBJ1-1	ASSLVHETANTEAF
.	TRBV4-2	TRBJ2-7	ASSQARTAPHEQY
.	TRBV7-3	TRBJ2-5	TSSPSAPGETQY
.	TRBV12-3/TRBV12-4	TRBJ1-5	ASSPQSRDSMPQH
.	TRBV5-6	TRBJ1-2	ASSLEGWRDRRLRGYT
.	TRBV29-1	TRBJ2-1	SVDGKGNEQF
.	TRBV28	TRBJ2-2	ASSPPWGSDTGELF
.	TRBV7-6	TRBJ1-1	ATSRAGVHTEAF
.	TRBV29-1	TRBJ2-7	SVEETGTSYEQY
.	TRBV15	TRBJ2-5	ATSRGRLGGEETQY
.	TRBV6-1	TRBJ1-5	ASSEAHGNQPQH
TRBD1	TRBV7-8	TRBJ2-1	ASRGTGEYNEQF
TRBD1	TRBV7-9	TRBJ1-5	ASSLGGQVGQPQH
.	TRBV12-3/TRBV12-4	TRBJ1-6	ASARGEVSPLH
.	TRBV14	TRBJ2-1	ASSQERGGMDEQF
TRBD2	TRBV19	TRBJ2-3	ASSILIREGRADTQY
.	TRBV20-1	TRBJ1-2	SARDPMTDGYT